This T cell receptor (beta chain) appears in the sequencing data of a study of tumor-infiltrating lymphocytes in primary liver carcinoma. Study-level results: No more than about 8-24% of top clones could be seen in all five tumor regions. Against blood, tumors held a significantly higher top-250-clone fraction (p = 0.039).

A remark on this clonotype: Its specificity is not known.

Using a constant-region primer together with ProtoScript II reverse transcriptase, TCR beta cDNA was made from 500 ng of total RNA. Library construction for TCR beta comprised three nested multiplex PCR rounds performed with slightly modified ARM-PCR. Rounds one and two of PCR, each of roughly 10 cycles, were primed with TRBV1-TRBV30 forward primers and a C-beta reverse primer. One entry per CDR3 protein, called by TCRdb with MiXCR from the multiplex PCR reads. This sample has 95,000 to 100,000 distinct CDR3 sequences, with about two thirds found just once. The V end lost 2 bases, the J end lost 0 bases, and 12 bases lay between the germline ends. CDR1 and CDR2 (germline): SGHDT, YYEEEE. The CDR3 consists of 16 residues. Co-extracting RNA and DNA was done with roughly 18-32 mg of unsorted bulk tissue as input.

The sequencing sample was made of liver tumor tissue from sampling region 2. Subset described: tumor region T2, inferior pole. The clonotype originates from a woman aged 55-69 years with primary liver carcinoma and hepatitis B virus infection. The rearrangement joins TRBV5-6 to TRBJ2-1, with D unclear. The DNA of the CDR3 is TGTGCCAGCAGCTTCACCCCAGAGAGCTCCTACAATGAGCAGTTCTTC. It is translated as CASSFTPESSYNEQFF.